This is a list of T cell receptor beta chains from one sample in a study of blood T cell repertoires in COVID-19. This table comes from immunoSEQ multiplex PCR, and its TCRdb copy is limited to in-frame clones, with some not included. The profile shows 90,000 or so clones, around nine tenths of them singletons. Sequencing was carried out using peripheral blood. Receptor source: a woman aged 55-75 years with COVID-19, enrolled during active disease. Each CDR3 is given with its conserved first and last residue. D genes are given only for firm matches. The size field is filled for only some rows; it gives once, few, many or a size class.

D gene	CDR3 length	J gene	V gene	clone size	CDR3 DNA	CDR3 protein
.	15	TRBJ1-1	TRBV3-1/TRBV3-2	.	TGTGCCAGCAGCCCCCCTTTCGGCGGGAACACTGAAGCTTTCTTT	CASSPPFGGNTEAFF
.	14	TRBJ2-1	TRBV10-3	.	TGTGCCATGGGGCGCGGCGGTATGTTCGATGAGCAGTTCTTC	CAMGRGGMFDEQFF
TRBD1	12	TRBJ2-7	TRBV5-1	.	TGCGCCAGCAGCCTGGACAGGGAAGAGCAGTACTTC	CASSLDREEQYF
TRBD1	15	TRBJ1-2	TRBV6-5	.	TGTGCCAGCAGTTATACGGGACAGGGTCTCTATGGCTACACCTTC	CASSYTGQGLYGYTF
.	13	TRBJ2-7	TRBV28	.	TGTGCCAGCTGGGGGCGGCCCTCCTACGAGCAGTACTTC	CASWGRPSYEQYF
TRBD2	15	TRBJ2-7	TRBV5-1	once	TGCGCCAGCAGTGTACTAGCGGGGAGCTCCTACGAGCAGTACTTC	CASSVLAGSSYEQYF
TRBD1	15	TRBJ1-5	TRBV5-1	.	TGCGCCAGCAGCTCGACAGGGGACGGCAATCAGCCCCAGCATTTT	CASSSTGDGNQPQHF
TRBD2	15	TRBJ2-7	TRBV28	.	TGTGCCAGCGGAGCGGGGGACTCGAGCTCCTACGAGCAGTACTTC	CASGAGDSSSYEQYF
TRBD1	14	TRBJ2-1	TRBV7-9	.	TGTGCCAGCAGCCCGAGGACAGGCGGCAATGAGCAGTTCTTC	CASSPRTGGNEQFF
.	14	TRBJ2-7	TRBV9	.	TGTGCCAGCAGCGTAGCCCACTCTGGCTACGAGCAGTACTTC	CASSVAHSGYEQYF
.	11	TRBJ1-1	TRBV3-1/TRBV3-2	.	TGTGCCAGCACCTACAACACTGAAGCTTTCTTT	CASTYNTEAFF
TRBD1	16	TRBJ1-2	TRBV4-1	.	TGCGCCAGCAGCCAGTCCCCGCGACAGGGTTTCTATGGCTACACCTTC	CASSQSPRQGFYGYTF
.	13	TRBJ1-2	TRBV6-1	once	TGTGCCAGCAGTTTAAGCGTTAACTATGGCTACACCTTC	CASSLSVNYGYTF
.	13	TRBJ1-2	TRBV11-2	.	TGTGCCAGCAGCTCGGGGGGGAAGCATGGCTACACCTTC	CASSSGGKHGYTF
TRBD2	11	TRBJ2-1	TRBV20-1	.	TGCAGTGCTAGGGTTACGGGGGGGCAGTTCTTC	CSARVTGGQFF
TRBD1	14	TRBJ2-7	TRBV18	.	TGTGCCAGCTCATCGACAGGGGGAAGTTACGAGCAGTACTTC	CASSSTGGSYEQYF
TRBD2	15	TRBJ2-2	TRBV7-2	.	TGTGCCAGCAGCTTGCGGGGGGGGAACACCGGGGAGCTGTTTTTT	CASSLRGGNTGELFF
.	13	TRBJ2-2	TRBV7-3	.	TGTGCCAGCAGCTCCCCGGGGGCCGGGGAGCTGTTTTTT	CASSSPGAGELFF
.	12	TRBJ2-1	TRBV27	.	TGTGCCAGCACTAACAGGTACAATGAGCAGTTCTTC	CASTNRYNEQFF
.	13	TRBJ2-7	TRBV12-3/TRBV12-4	.	TGTGCCAGCGCCTTCGGACAGTCCTACGAGCAGTACTTC	CASAFGQSYEQYF
TRBD2	17	TRBJ2-3	TRBV11-2	.	TGTGCCAGCAGCTCCCGCGGGGTAGCGGGGGGCACAGATACGCAGTATTTT	CASSSRGVAGGTDTQYF
.	15	TRBJ1-3	TRBV4-1	.	TGCGCCAGCAGCCGAGCGGGCTCCACTGGAAACACCATATATTTT	CASSRAGSTGNTIYF
TRBD2	17	TRBJ2-1	TRBV5-4	.	TGTGCCAGCAGCCCCCGGACTAGCGGGGGGCTAAACGGTGAGCAGTTCTTC	CASSPRTSGGLNGEQFF
TRBD1	14	TRBJ1-6	TRBV7-2	.	TGTGCCAGCAGCTTGGGGGACAGTAATTCACCCCTCCACTTT	CASSLGDSNSPLHF
TRBD2	16	TRBJ2-3	TRBV6-5	.	TGTGCCAGCAGTTACTCGTTAGCGGGGGGCCAAGATACGCAGTATTTT	CASSYSLAGGQDTQYF
.	16	TRBJ1-3	TRBV6-5	.	TGTGCCAGCAGTTACTCTGGTGAGCCGACTGGAAACACCATATATTTT	CASSYSGEPTGNTIYF
TRBD1	14	TRBJ1-1	TRBV2	.	TGTGCCAGCAGTGCTGACAGGGTGAACACTGAAGCTTTCTTT	CASSADRVNTEAFF
TRBD1	13	TRBJ1-2	TRBV3-1/TRBV3-2	.	TGTGCCAGCAGCCAAGATCTCGGGACAGGGAGGACCTTC	CASSQDLGTGRTF
TRBD1	13	TRBJ1-2	TRBV7-9	.	TGTGCCAGCAGCCGGGACAGCAACTATGGCTACACCTTC	CASSRDSNYGYTF
TRBD1	15	TRBJ1-4	TRBV3-1/TRBV3-2	.	TGTGCCAGCAGCCAAGCAGGACAGGGGGATGAAAAACTGTTTTTT	CASSQAGQGDEKLFF
.	17	TRBJ2-4	TRBV4-3	.	TGCGCCAGCAGCCAAGATCGGGGGAACATAGCCAAAAACATTCAGTACTTC	CASSQDRGNIAKNIQYF
TRBD2	14	TRBJ2-5	TRBV27	once	TGTGCCAGCAGTTCCGGGGGGACTTTGGAGACCCAGTACTTC	CASSSGGTLETQYF
TRBD1	15	TRBJ1-5	TRBV6-5	.	TGTGCCAGCAGCCTCACAGGGGGCTCGTATCAGCCCCAGCATTTT	CASSLTGGSYQPQHF
TRBD1	16	TRBJ1-2	TRBV3-1/TRBV3-2	.	TGTGCCAGCAGCCCGTCCGGGACAGGCACATCGGGGGGCTACACCTTC	CASSPSGTGTSGGYTF
.	13	TRBJ1-2	TRBV12-3/TRBV12-4	.	TGTGCCAGCAGTTTTACGGGTAACTATGGCTACACCTTC	CASSFTGNYGYTF
.	14	TRBJ1-2	TRBV2	.	TGTGCCAGCAGCTTTGGACAGACTAACTATGGCTACACCTTC	CASSFGQTNYGYTF
.	16	TRBJ2-7	TRBV3-1/TRBV3-2	.	TGTGCCAGCAGCCCCCCGGGCGGGTCAGATCCCTACGAGCAGTACTTC	CASSPPGGSDPYEQYF
TRBD1	14	TRBJ2-7	TRBV18	.	TGTGCCAGCTCACGCGGGACAGGGTTCGAGGAGCAGTACTTC	CASSRGTGFEEQYF
TRBD1	12	TRBJ1-2	TRBV2	.	TGTGCCAGCAGCACAGGGGGGTATGGCTACACCTTC	CASSTGGYGYTF
.	13	TRBJ1-4	TRBV7-9	.	TGTGCCAGCAGCTTATCACAGAATGAAAAACTGTTTTTT	CASSLSQNEKLFF
TRBD1	14	TRBJ2-7	TRBV7-2	.	TGTGCCAGCAGCTCGACAGGGTTGTTCTACGAGCAGTACTTC	CASSSTGLFYEQYF
TRBD1	20	TRBJ1-4	TRBV4-1	.	TGCGCCAGCAGCCAAGGCCCGCTGCCCAAGTCGGGACAGTCTAATGAAAAACTGTTTTTT	CASSQGPLPKSGQSNEKLFF
.	15	TRBJ1-5	TRBV9	.	TGTGCCAGCAGCGTAGAAGGGAGTCGCGGGCAGCCCCAGCATTTT	CASSVEGSRGQPQHF
.	17	TRBJ1-5	TRBV4-1	.	TGCGCCAGCAGCCAAGATGAAGGGGGTTGGGGCAATCAGCCCCAGCATTTT	CASSQDEGGWGNQPQHF
.	15	TRBJ1-1	TRBV28	few	TGTGCCAGCAGTTTAGGGGGGGGATTGAACACTGAAGCTTTCTTT	CASSLGGGLNTEAFF
.	14	TRBJ1-5	TRBV12-5	.	TGTGCTAGTGGCCTTGACAGATACAATCAGCCCCAGCATTTT	CASGLDRYNQPQHF
.	13	TRBJ2-3	TRBV6-4	few	TGTGCCAGCAGTGAGGCTAGCACAGATACGCAGTATTTT	CASSEASTDTQYF
TRBD1	16	TRBJ2-5	TRBV5-6	.	TGTGCCAGCAGCTTAACCGGGACAGGGCCCCAAGAGACCCAGTACTTC	CASSLTGTGPQETQYF
TRBD1	15	TRBJ1-1	TRBV5-1	.	TGCGCCAGCAGCTTTTCTGGACAGGGGAACACTGAAGCTTTCTTT	CASSFSGQGNTEAFF
TRBD1	14	TRBJ2-7	TRBV6-5	few	TGTGCCAGCAGTCCAAATAACAGGGGTTACGAGCAGTACTTC	CASSPNNRGYEQYF
.	13	TRBJ2-6	TRBV30	.	TGTGCCATGGGGGCGTCTGGGGCCAACGTCCTGACTTTC	CAMGASGANVLTF
.	13	TRBJ1-2	TRBV6-5	.	TGTGCCAGCAGCTTCGACAAGAAGTATGGCTACACCTTC	CASSFDKKYGYTF
TRBD2	15	TRBJ2-1	TRBV19	.	TGTGCCAGTAGTACAAGCGGGGGGGAATACAATGAGCAGTTCTTC	CASSTSGGEYNEQFF
.	12	TRBJ2-1	TRBV18	.	TGTGCCAGCTCACGCTCTTTGGAGGAGCAGTTCTTC	CASSRSLEEQFF
TRBD1	14	TRBJ1-3	TRBV2	.	TGTGCCAGCACCTACAGGGGGGGCGGAAACACCATATATTTT	CASTYRGGGNTIYF